This T cell receptor (beta chain) was recovered during a study of control samples from healthy donors and cancer patients. TCRdb's table, derived via immunoSEQ multiplex PCR, lists solely in-frame clones and lacks some. In the table there are about 92,000 clones, around 80% of which are singletons. Trimming shortened V by 8 bases and J by 2 bases, and 12 bases separated the two germline ends. The CDR3 length is 13 residues. Germline V gene data show CDR1 as SEHNR and CDR2 as FQNEAQ (reference sequence). The chain couples TRBV7-9 to TRBJ2-5; D is perhaps TRBD1 or TRBD2 (6 bases each). Sequencing used blood. The TCR sequence derives from a woman aged 55 to 70 in good health. CDR3 sequence: CASRGPPQETQYF. In DNA form, the CDR3 reads TGTGCCAGCCGGGGGCCCCCTCAAGAGACCCAGTACTTC.